This T cell receptor (beta chain) was profiled in a study of cytomegalovirus exposure and HLA in healthy donors. Germline V gene lookup returns CDR1 WSHSY and CDR2 SAAADI. The CDR3 runs 13 residues. V lost 6 bases to trimming and J lost 8 bases; unmatched junction nucleotides: 9. PCR was performed using 60 Vbeta and 13 Jbeta primers. TCRdb's table, derived via immunoSEQ multiplex PCR, lists solely in-frame clones and lacks some. The sample has some 150,000 clones; 77% are singletons. J is TRBJ1-2 and V is TRBV10-2; 7 bases are shared with TRBD1. This receptor was obtained from a female donor in good health and CMV-seronegative. Sequenced: PBMCs. The CDR3 reads CASRPGTVNGYTF. CDR3 sequence (DNA): TGCGCCAGCAGACCCGGGACAGTGAACGGCTACACCTTC.